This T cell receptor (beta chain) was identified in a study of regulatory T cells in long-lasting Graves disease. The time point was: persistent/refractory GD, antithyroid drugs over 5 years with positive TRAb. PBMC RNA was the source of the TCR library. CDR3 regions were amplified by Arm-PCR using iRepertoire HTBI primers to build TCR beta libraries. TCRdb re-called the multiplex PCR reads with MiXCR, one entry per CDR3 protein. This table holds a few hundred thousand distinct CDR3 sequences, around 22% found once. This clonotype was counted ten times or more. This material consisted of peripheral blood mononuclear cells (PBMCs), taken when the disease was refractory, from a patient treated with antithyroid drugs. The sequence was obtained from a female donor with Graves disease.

The CDR3 region has the DNA TGTGCCAGACCCCTCTTTTTGCACGAGCAGTACTTC. Translating it yields CARPLFLHEQYF. V and J are TRBV28 and TRBJ2-7; D uncertain. V was clipped by 9 bases and J by 5 bases, with 14 bases between them. The CDR3 consists of 12 residues. Germline V gene lookup returns CDR1 MDHEN and CDR2 SYDVKM.